This T cell receptor beta chain comes out of a study of OX40 agonist ivuxolimab in advanced cancers. Looking at the study overall: Ivuxolimab, which targeted the costimulatory receptor OX40 (CD134), was an agonistic, fully human IgG2 monoclonal antibody. Intravenous ivuxolimab was administered to patients every 2 weeks at six dose levels: 0.01, 0.1, 0.3, 1.5, 3 and 10 mg/kg. Among the approximately 54 dose-escalation patients, some 19 had hepatocellular carcinoma, roughly 15 melanoma, 9 renal cell carcinoma and 9 head and neck cancer. The dose-escalation cohort was roughly 80% male with a mean age of approximately 59 years, ranging from roughly 23 to 90. Prior anti-PD-1, anti-PD-L1 or anti-CTLA-4 therapy was permitted, and checkpoint inhibitors had been received by roughly two fifths of dose-escalation patients. Three dose-escalation patients achieved partial responses, one with hepatocellular carcinoma and two with cutaneous melanoma. Peripheral TCRbeta sequencing aimed to test whether ivuxolimab altered TCR sequence diversity and caused clonal T-cell expansion. The monotherapy dose-escalation portion (N of about 50 patients) of the phase I ivuxolimab trial is reported in the paper.

The study at large found these results: Low levels of normalized T-cell clonal expansion were also seen in some patients who did not respond. After ivuxolimab, expanded clones were on average more numerous among CD8+ T cells than among CD4+ T cells. In the 0.1-3.0 mg/kg groups, partial responders were among the patients with the lowest normalized peripheral clonal expansion, particularly in CD8+ T cells. At doses of 0.1 to 3.0 mg/kg, clonal expansion of both CD4+ and CD8+ T cells in blood was seen between baseline and week 6. Antigen specificity was not determined for the clonally expanded peripheral T cells.

On this clone itself: Its target antigen remains unknown. No much larger clonotype is one base removed from it; base qualities were not supplied.

At the junction V is shortened by 3 bases and J by 4 bases; bases outside the gene matches: 6. As encoded in the germline V gene, CDR1 is MDHEN while CDR2 is SYDVKM. Including cysteine and phenylalanine, the CDR3 has 14 amino acids. CDR3 DNA is the only sequence kept; it has 42 bases, read in frame from the first base. Genomic DNA was extracted from sorted cells for sequencing of the TCRbeta CDR3 region. The immunoSEQ Assay was used for sequencing of TCRbeta CDR3 regions. As stored in TCRdb, this immuneACCESS dataset retains in-frame rearrangements with V and J assigned. A fraction of the clones does not appear; measured against another copy, unresolved V genes explain less than half of the discrepancy, and the remainder lacks a known reason. In all, the sample holds roughly 99,000 clones, and roughly 90% of those were seen once. Around 1.2% of the sample lies in the top ten. The trial excluded patients who had a history of autoimmune disease or were on systemic immunosuppression. Peripheral blood for TCR sequencing was drawn from every dose cohort at baseline, at cycle 4 day 1 and at cycle 7 day 1. The samples were drawn from a first-in-human, open-label, multicenter phase I dose-escalation trial of ivuxolimab. Adults with locally advanced or metastatic melanoma, renal cell, hepatocellular, or head and neck squamous cell carcinoma were enrolled in the trial. Before TCR sequencing, CD4+ and CD8+ T cells were separately sorted from peripheral blood.

The input for sequencing was CD4+ or CD8+ T cells sorted from blood, taken in a trial of the OX40 agonist ivuxolimab. This TCR was recovered from an adult with an advanced solid tumor such as melanoma, head and neck, liver or kidney cancer. The chain employs TRBV28 and TRBJ2-7, with 7 junctional bases fitting TRBD2. The CDR3 protein sequence reads: CASSLWREIYEQYF. The DNA is TGTGCCAGCAGTTTGTGGCGGGAGATATACGAGCAGTACTTC.